A selection of T cell receptor beta chains follows, all from one sample in a study of cytomegalovirus exposure and HLA in healthy donors. Libraries were prepared by immunoSEQ multiplex PCR; TCRdb keeps only in-frame clonotypes and omits some of them. The sample holds some 250,000 clones; 90% are singletons and the top ten take roughly 0.38%. The sample comprised PBMCs. The origin of the receptors is a woman between 18 and 30 years old in good health and CMV-seronegative. The conserved cysteine and the conserved F or W are not part of the CDR3 here. Each record gives: V gene, J gene, CDR3 protein.

v_call: TRBV19; j_call: TRBJ2-1; cdr3_aa: ASKGQPYNEQF
v_call: TRBV7-2; j_call: TRBJ1-5; cdr3_aa: ASSLHGRGNDQPQH
v_call: TRBV7-2; j_call: TRBJ1-1; cdr3_aa: ASSLGLGGETEAF
v_call: TRBV4-1; j_call: TRBJ1-2; cdr3_aa: ASSPPVGTGGYGYT
v_call: TRBV11-2; j_call: TRBJ1-1; cdr3_aa: ASSLTVNTEAF
v_call: TRBV7-9; j_call: TRBJ2-1; cdr3_aa: ASSLAPIRTDEQF
v_call: TRBV4-1; j_call: TRBJ1-3; cdr3_aa: ASSRTLDRWNTIY
v_call: TRBV2; j_call: TRBJ1-1; cdr3_aa: ASRDSGTEAF
v_call: TRBV5-6; j_call: TRBJ1-3; cdr3_aa: ASSSSGTGGNTIY
v_call: TRBV6-7; j_call: TRBJ2-7; cdr3_aa: ASSGDRGGSLCEQY
v_call: TRBV6-5; j_call: TRBJ2-2; cdr3_aa: ASFQRGTGELF
v_call: TRBV27; j_call: TRBJ2-3; cdr3_aa: ASSLSQRGASTDTQY
v_call: TRBV30; j_call: TRBJ1-2; cdr3_aa: AWSVRGQPDGYT
v_call: TRBV7-9; j_call: TRBJ1-5; cdr3_aa: ASSLGGLDQPQH
v_call: TRBV4-3; j_call: TRBJ1-2; cdr3_aa: ASSQVGGPDYGYT
v_call: TRBV27; j_call: TRBJ1-1; cdr3_aa: ASSFDPLQGPMNTEAF
v_call: TRBV5-1; j_call: TRBJ2-2; cdr3_aa: ASSLASDTGELF
v_call: TRBV19; j_call: TRBJ2-7; cdr3_aa: ASSIGPRVRSSYEQY
v_call: TRBV9; j_call: TRBJ2-1; cdr3_aa: ASSVSGGTSGEEQF
v_call: TRBV5-1; j_call: TRBJ2-1; cdr3_aa: ASNLAGGNEQF
v_call: TRBV7-8; j_call: TRBJ1-4; cdr3_aa: ASSLAPNRVREKLF
v_call: TRBV19; j_call: TRBJ2-1; cdr3_aa: ASSITGGGWNEQF
v_call: TRBV9; j_call: TRBJ2-1; cdr3_aa: ASSVERGGRVDEQF
v_call: TRBV21-1; j_call: TRBJ1-4; cdr3_aa: AGQPWPVHEKLF
v_call: TRBV18; j_call: TRBJ1-1; cdr3_aa: ASSPALGVGTEAF
v_call: TRBV6-5; j_call: TRBJ2-1; cdr3_aa: ASRPAGGPYNEQF
v_call: TRBV11-2; j_call: TRBJ2-1; cdr3_aa: ASSLEASGGFNEQF
v_call: TRBV5-4; j_call: TRBJ1-2; cdr3_aa: ASSQAGGTNYGYT
v_call: TRBV7-4; j_call: TRBJ2-7; cdr3_aa: ASSSSTGSFSYEQY
v_call: TRBV6-5; j_call: TRBJ1-6; cdr3_aa: ASSTRESYNSPLH